This TCR beta chain was captured in a study of T cells in Graves' hyperthyroidism and ophthalmopathy (dated by TCRdb to about 2019). Looking at the study overall: Peripheral blood samples were taken at the time of initial diagnosis, prior to any treatment. Whether ophthalmopathy could be predicted prospectively was tested in an independent validation cohort made up of 18 to 20 hyperthyroidism patients plus 17 patients who later progressed to ophthalmopathy. Thyroid tissue and blood T-cell repertoires from more than 5 Graves' hyperthyroidism patients were also compared in the study. After blood sampling, hyperthyroidism patients were treated with methimazole at a starting dose of 30 mg daily, and ophthalmopathy patients were treated with high-dose intravenous methylprednisolone. To identify distinguishing TCR V-J signatures, a discovery cohort of 95 to 100 patients was used, comprising 43 with Graves' ophthalmopathy and around 60 with stable Graves' hyperthyroidism. According to the paper, TCR Vbeta CDR3 sequencing was carried out on some 130 peripheral blood samples, which came from 40 to 45 ophthalmopathy, approximately 78 hyperthyroidism and about 17 progressor patients. The roughly 94 discovery patients were randomly divided into training and test sets at a 7:3 ratio.

Stable Graves' hyperthyroidism was defined as the absence of progression to ophthalmopathy over 18 months of follow-up. Hyperthyroidism patients were newly diagnosed, with disease duration under 2 months, and aged 18 to 65 years. Any patient with an uncontrolled infection, another autoimmune disease, pregnancy or lactation was excluded. Clinical symptoms, serum thyroxine and TRAb, thyroid ultrasound, and orbital computed tomography formed the basis for the diagnoses. PBMCs were isolated from 10 ml of fresh peripheral blood by Ficoll-Paque density gradient centrifugation. Trizol reagent was used to extract total RNA, and RNA quality was then checked on an Agilent 2100 Bioanalyzer. This clonotype has a count of ten or more. What this receptor recognizes is not known. Per-base qualities were not stored, and no clone one base away is much larger. From the cysteine up to the phenylalanine, the CDR3 has a length of 15 residues. The entry retains the CDR3 DNA only, 45 bases that are in frame from base 1. CDR1 and CDR2 are read off the germline V gene as SGHRS and YFSETQ. V is shortened by 4 bases, J by 6 bases, and the region joining them spans 17 bases.

The TCR beta CDR3 regions were amplified from the RNA transcripts. A first-round RT-PCR of the TCR CDR3 used the HTBI primer set with the Qiagen OneStep RT-PCR kit. A second multiplex PCR round built the libraries, followed by size selection and purification. Paired-end sequencing of the libraries was performed with 100 bp reads on an Illumina HiSeq2000. The paper's data handling went like this. SOAPnuke was used to process the raw data, throwing out any read that contained adapters or uncalled bases, had a mean Phred below 15, or lacked an exact constant-primer or identifier match. COPE v1.2.5 was used to merge high-quality paired reads, and clonotypes were defined as unique nucleotide sequences. MiTCR v1.1 was used to align the clonotypes against IMGT TRBV, TRBD and TRBJ reference segments. Only V-J combinations with frequency above 0.0001, covering about 99% of repertoires, were analysed. A TCS score was defined as the ratio between F50 (clonal expansion) and ExV (chaos), using BLOSUM62-based TCRdist between CDR3 peptides within each V-J. Welch's t-statistics and random forest reduced some 510 V-J features to 10 to 15, which were used in a naive Bayes classifier (R e1071). TCRdb passed the public sequencing reads through fastp at Q25 and MiXCR, retaining productive beta sequences. Identical CDR3 proteins give one entry, which carries the most common genes and DNA. TCRdb, rather than the study authors, made the V and J calls. The sample table holds under 700,000 distinct CDR3 sequences, of which around 17% were seen once. The biggest ten clones account for about 20% of the sample.

Beyond this particular receptor, the publication reports: In cross-validation, a model built on a 13 V-J signature told ophthalmopathy apart from stable hyperthyroidism with 87.88% sensitivity and around 81% specificity, and in testing the same model reached 80%/75%. In validation, the model predicted progression to ophthalmopathy with roughly 70% sensitivity and about 72% specificity, a median of approximately 6.7 months before onset. No statistical method was used to fix the sample size in advance, and group allocation was not hidden from the investigators. Most expanded thyroid clonotypes (frequency above 0.001) were also detected in blood, suggesting blood repertoires may reflect thyroid immune responses.

The sample taken for sequencing was blood. This TCR was recovered from a woman between 18 and 29 years old with Graves' hyperthyroidism. The V and J genes are TRBV5-1 and TRBJ2-1; TRBD2 is possibly the D segment (6 matching bases). The CDR3 is CASSRGVGTVNEQFF. The DNA reads as follows: TGCGCCAGCAGCCGCGGGGTCGGGACTGTCAATGAGCAGTTCTTC.